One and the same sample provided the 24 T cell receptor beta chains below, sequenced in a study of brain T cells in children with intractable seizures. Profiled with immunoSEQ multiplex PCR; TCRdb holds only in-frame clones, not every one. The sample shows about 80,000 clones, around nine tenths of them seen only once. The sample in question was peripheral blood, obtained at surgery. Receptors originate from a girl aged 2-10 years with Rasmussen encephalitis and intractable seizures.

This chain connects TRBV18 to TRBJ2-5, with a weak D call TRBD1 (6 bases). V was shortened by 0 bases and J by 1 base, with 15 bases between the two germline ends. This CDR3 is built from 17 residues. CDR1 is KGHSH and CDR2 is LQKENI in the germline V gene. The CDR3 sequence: CASSPPRTGTFQETQYF. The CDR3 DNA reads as TGTGCCAGCTCACCACCTCGTACCGGGACATTCCAAGAGACCCAGTACTTC. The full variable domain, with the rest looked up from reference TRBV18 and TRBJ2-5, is NAGVMQNPRHLVRRRGQEARLRCSPMKGHSHVYWYRQLPEEGLKFMVYLQKENIIDESGMPKERFSAEFPKEGPSILRIQQVVRGDSAAYFCASSPPRTGTFQETQYFGPGTRLLVL.

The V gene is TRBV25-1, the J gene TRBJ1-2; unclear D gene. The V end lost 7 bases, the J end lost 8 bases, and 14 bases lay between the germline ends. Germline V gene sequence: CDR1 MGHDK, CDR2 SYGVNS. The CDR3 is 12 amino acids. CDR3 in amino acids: CASTGHPEGYTF. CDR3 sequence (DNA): TGTGCCAGCACCGGGCATCCGGAGGGCTACACCTTC.

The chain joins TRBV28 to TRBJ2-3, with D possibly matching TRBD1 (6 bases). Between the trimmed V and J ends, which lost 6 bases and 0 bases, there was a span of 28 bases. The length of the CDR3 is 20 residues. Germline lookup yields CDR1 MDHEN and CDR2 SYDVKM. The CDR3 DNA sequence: TGTGCCAGCAGGTCACAGGGAATTCCCCGATTGGGGTTTAGCACAGATACGCAGTATTTT. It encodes CASRSQGIPRLGFSTDTQYF.

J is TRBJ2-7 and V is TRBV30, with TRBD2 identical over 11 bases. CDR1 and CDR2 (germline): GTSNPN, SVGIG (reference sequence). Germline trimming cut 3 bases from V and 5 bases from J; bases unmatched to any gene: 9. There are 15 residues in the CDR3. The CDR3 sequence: CAWRSPGLAVHEQYF. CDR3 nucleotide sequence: TGTGCCTGGAGGTCACCGGGACTAGCGGTACACGAGCAGTACTTC. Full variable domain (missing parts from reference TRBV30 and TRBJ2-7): SQTIHQWPATLVQPVGSPLSLECTVEGTSNPNLYWYRQAAGRGLQLLFYSVGIGQISSEVPQNLSASRPQDRQFILSSKKLLLSDSGFYLCAWRSPGLAVHEQYFGPGTRLTVT.

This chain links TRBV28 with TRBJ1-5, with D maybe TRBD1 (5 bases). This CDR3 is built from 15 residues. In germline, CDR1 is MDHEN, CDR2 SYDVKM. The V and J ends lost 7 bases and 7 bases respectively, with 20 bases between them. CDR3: CASTIQAGTYQPQHF. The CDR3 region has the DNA TGTGCCAGCACCATCCAGGCGGGGACTTACCAGCCCCAGCATTTT.

The CDR3 region is CASSPSGSSYNEQFF. CDR3 DNA sequence: TGTGCCAGCAGTCCCAGCGGGAGCTCCTACAATGAGCAGTTCTTC. V and J are TRBV27 and TRBJ2-1, with 8 bases matching TRBD2. The CDR3 has 15 amino acids. The trim removed 5 bases at V and 0 bases at J, leaving 3 bases unmatched. Germline values: CDR1 MNHEY, CDR2 SMNVEV (reference sequence).

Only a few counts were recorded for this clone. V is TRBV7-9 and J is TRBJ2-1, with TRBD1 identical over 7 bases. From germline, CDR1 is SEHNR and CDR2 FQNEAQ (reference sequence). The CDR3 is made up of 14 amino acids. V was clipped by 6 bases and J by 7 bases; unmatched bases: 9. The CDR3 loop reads CASREKGARNEQFF. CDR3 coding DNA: TGTGCCAGCAGGGAAAAGGGGGCTAGGAATGAGCAGTTCTTC.

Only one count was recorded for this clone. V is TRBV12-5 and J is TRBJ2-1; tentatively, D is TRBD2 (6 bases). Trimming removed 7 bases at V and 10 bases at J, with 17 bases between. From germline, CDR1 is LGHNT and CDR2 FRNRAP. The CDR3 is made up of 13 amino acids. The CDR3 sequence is CASASLGGWEQFF. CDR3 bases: TGTGCTAGTGCCTCCCTCGGGGGATGGGAGCAGTTCTTC.

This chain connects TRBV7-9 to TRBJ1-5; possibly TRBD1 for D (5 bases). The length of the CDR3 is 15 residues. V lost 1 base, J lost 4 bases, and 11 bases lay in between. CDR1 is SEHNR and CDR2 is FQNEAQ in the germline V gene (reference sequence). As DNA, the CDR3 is TGTGCCAGCAGCTTAGTAGGGGTGGGGAATCAGCCCCAGCATTTT. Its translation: CASSLVGVGNQPQHF.

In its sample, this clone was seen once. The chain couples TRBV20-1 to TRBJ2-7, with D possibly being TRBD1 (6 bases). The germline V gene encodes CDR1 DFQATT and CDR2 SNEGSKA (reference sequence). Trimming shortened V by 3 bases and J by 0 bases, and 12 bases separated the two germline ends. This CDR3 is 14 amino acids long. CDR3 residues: CSASGDTTSYEQYF. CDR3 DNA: TGCAGTGCTAGTGGGGACACCACCTCCTACGAGCAGTACTTC.

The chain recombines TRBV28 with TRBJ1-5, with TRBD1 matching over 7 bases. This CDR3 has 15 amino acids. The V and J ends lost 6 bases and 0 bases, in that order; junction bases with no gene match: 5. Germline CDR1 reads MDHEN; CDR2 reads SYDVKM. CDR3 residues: CASRPGQDSNQPQHF. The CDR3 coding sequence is TGTGCCAGCAGACCCGGACAGGATAGCAATCAGCCCCAGCATTTT.

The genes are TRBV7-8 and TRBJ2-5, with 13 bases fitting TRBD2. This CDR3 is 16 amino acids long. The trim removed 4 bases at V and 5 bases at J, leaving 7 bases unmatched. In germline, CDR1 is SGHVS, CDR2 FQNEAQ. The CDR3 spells CASSSRLAGGFETQYF. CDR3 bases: TGTGCCAGCAGCTCTAGACTAGCGGGAGGTTTTGAGACCCAGTACTTC.

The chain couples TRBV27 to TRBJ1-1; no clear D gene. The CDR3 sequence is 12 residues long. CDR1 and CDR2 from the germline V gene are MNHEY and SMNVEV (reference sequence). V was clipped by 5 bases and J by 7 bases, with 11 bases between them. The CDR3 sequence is CASSLRLGEAFF. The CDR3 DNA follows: TGTGCCAGCAGTCTTCGACTAGGTGAAGCTTTCTTT.

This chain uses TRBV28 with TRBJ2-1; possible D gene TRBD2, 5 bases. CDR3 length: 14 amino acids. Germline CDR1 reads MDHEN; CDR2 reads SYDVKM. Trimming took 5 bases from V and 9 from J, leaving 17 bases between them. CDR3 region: CASSKTTPEGEQFF. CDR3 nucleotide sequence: TGTGCCAGCAGTAAAACCACGCCCGAGGGTGAGCAGTTCTTC. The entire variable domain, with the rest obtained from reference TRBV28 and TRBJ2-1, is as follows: DVKVTQSSRYLVKRTGEKVFLECVQDMDHENMFWYRQDPGLGLRLIYFSYDVKMKEKGDIPEGYSVSREKKERFSLILESASTNQTSMYLCASSKTTPEGEQFFGPGTRLTVL.

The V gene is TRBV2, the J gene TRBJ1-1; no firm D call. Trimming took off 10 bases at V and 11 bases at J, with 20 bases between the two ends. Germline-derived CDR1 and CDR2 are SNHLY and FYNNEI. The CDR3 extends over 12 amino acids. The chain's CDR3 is CAIPGHGISAFF. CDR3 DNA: TGTGCCATCCCCGGCCACGGGATCTCTGCTTTCTTT.

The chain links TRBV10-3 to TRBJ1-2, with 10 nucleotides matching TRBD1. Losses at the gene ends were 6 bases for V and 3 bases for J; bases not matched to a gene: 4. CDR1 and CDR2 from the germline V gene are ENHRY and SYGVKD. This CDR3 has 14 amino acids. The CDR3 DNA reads TGTGCCATCAGCCGGACAGGGGGGCACTATGGCTACACCTTC. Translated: CAISRTGGHYGYTF.

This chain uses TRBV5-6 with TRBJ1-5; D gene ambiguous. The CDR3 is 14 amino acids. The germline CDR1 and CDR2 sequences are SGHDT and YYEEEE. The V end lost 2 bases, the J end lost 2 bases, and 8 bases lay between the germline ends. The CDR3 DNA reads TGTGCCAGCAGCTTCCCCGAGTGCAATCAGCCCCAGCATTTT. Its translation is CASSFPECNQPQHF.

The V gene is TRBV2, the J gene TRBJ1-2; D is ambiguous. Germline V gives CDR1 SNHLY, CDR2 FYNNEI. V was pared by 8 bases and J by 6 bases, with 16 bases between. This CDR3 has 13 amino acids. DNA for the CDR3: TGTGCCAGCGCCAAGGAAGGGCAACATGGCTACACCTTC. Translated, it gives CASAKEGQHGYTF.

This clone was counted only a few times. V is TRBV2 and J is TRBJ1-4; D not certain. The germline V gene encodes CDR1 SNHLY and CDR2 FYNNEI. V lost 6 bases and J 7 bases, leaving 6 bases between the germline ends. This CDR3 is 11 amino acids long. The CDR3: CASRWGEKLFF. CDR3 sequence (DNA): TGTGCCAGCAGGTGGGGTGAAAAACTGTTTTTT.

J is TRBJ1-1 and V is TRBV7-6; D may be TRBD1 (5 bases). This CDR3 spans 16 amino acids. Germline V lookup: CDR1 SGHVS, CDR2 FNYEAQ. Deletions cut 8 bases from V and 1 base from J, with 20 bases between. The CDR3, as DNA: TGTGCCAGCGGACCTCCGGGGGGAGTTTCGAACACTGAAGCTTTCTTT. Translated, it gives CASGPPGGVSNTEAFF.

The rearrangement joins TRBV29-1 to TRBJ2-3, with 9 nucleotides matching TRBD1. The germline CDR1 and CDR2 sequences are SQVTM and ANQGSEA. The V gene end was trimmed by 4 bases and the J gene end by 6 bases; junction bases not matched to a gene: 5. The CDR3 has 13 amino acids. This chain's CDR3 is CSVGDRVLDTQYF. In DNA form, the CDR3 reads TGCAGCGTTGGGGACAGGGTGTTGGATACGCAGTATTTT.

The CDR3: CASSLDSGNTIYF. The CDR3 DNA follows: TGCGCCAGCAGCTTGGACTCTGGAAACACCATATATTTT. The chain combines TRBV5-1 with TRBJ1-3, with D unclear. Germline CDR1 SGHRS, CDR2 YFSETQ. Trimming pared 0 bases from V and 0 bases from J, leaving 1 base between. This CDR3 comprises 13 residues.

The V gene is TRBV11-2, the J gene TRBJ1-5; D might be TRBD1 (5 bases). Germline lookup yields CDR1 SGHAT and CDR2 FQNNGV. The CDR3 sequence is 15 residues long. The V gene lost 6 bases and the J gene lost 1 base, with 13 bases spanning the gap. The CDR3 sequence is CASSEGLKSNQPQHF. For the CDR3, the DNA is TGTGCCAGCAGTGAGGGGCTCAAAAGCAATCAGCCCCAGCATTTT. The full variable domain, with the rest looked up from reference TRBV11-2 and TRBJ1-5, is EAGVAQSPRYKIIEKRQSVAFWCNPISGHATLYWYQQILGQGPKLLIQFQNNGVVDDSQLPKDRFSAERLKGVDSTLKIQPAKLEDSAVYLCASSEGLKSNQPQHFGDGTRLSIL.

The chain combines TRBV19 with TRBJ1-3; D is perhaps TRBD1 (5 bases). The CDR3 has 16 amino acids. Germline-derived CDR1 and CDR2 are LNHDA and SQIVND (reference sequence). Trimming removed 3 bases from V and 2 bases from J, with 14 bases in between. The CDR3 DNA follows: TGTGCCAGTAGTATGCCCCTAGAGGGACCTGGAAACACCATATATTTT. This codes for CASSMPLEGPGNTIYF.